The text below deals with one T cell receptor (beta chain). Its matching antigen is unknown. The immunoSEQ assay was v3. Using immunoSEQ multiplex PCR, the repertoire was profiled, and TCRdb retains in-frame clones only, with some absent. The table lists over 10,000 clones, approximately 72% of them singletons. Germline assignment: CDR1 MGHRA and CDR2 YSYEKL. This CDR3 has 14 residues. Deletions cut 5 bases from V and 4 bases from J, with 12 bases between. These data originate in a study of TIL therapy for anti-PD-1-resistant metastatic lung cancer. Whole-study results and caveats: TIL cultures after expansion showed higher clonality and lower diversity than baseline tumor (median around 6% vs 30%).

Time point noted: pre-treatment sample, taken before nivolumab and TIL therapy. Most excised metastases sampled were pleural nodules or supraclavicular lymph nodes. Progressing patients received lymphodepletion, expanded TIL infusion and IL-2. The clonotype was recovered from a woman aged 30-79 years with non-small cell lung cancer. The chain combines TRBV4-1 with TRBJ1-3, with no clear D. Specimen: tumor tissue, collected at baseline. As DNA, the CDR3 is TGCGCCAGCAGCTTGGGTGTATCCGGAAACACCATATATTTT. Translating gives CASSLGVSGNTIYF.